This TCR beta chain came from a study of blood T cell repertoires in COVID-19. V shed 7 bases, J shed 0 bases, and the junction held 7 bases outside the gene matches. The CDR3 extends over 16 amino acids. Germline V gene data show CDR1 as MNHNY and CDR2 as SVGAGI (reference sequence). This table comes from immunoSEQ multiplex PCR, and its TCRdb copy is limited to in-frame clones, with some not included. This table holds around 180,000 clones, about 88% found once. The V and J genes are TRBV6-6 and TRBJ2-1; 9 bases align to TRBD2. The TCR sequence derives from a woman aged 25 to 39 with active or convalescent COVID-19. The sequenced material came from peripheral blood. The CDR3 spells CASTKREAYSYNEQFF. CDR3 coding DNA: TGTGCCAGCACCAAGCGGGAGGCTTACTCCTACAATGAGCAGTTCTTC.